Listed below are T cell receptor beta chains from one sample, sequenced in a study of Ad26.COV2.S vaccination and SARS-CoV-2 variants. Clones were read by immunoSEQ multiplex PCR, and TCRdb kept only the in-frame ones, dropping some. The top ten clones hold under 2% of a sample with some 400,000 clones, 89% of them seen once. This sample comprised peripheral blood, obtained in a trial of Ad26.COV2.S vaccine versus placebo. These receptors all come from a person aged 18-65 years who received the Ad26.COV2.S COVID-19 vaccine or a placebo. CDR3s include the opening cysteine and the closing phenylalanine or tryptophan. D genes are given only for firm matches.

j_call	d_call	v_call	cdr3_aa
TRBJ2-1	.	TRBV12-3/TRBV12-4	CASSLLRNEQFF
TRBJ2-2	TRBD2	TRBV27	CASRGLAGGTGELFF
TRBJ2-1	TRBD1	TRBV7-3	CASSLIGGAGNEQFF
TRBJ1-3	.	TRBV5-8	CASSRDLSGNTIYF
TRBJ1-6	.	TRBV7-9	CASSLGRRYNSPLHF
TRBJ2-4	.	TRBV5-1	CASSLRDNIQYF
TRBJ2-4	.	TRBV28	CASSFPRQGGDKNIQYF
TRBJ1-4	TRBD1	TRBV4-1	CASSQERMDRGEKLFF
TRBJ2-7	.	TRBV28	CASSSGAVQYF
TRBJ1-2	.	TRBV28	CASSFGQNYGYTF
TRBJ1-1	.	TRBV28	CASSFPRKVNTEAFF
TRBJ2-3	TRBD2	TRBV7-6	CASSPPRGAGATDTQYF
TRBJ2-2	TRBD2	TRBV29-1	CSVGAGGSTGELFF